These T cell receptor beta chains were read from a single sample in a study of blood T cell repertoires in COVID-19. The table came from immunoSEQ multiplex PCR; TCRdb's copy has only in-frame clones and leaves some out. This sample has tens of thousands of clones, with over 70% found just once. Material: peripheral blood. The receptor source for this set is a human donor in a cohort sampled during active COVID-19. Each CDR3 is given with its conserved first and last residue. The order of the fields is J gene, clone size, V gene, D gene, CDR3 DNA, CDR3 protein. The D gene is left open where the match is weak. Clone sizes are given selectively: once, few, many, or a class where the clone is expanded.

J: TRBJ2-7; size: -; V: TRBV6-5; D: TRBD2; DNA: TGTGCCACCTCAAAGGGAGGGTACGAGCAGTACTTC; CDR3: CATSKGGYEQYF
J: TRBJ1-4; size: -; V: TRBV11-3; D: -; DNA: TGTGCCAGCAGCCCTAGGGGGGGGCCGAATGAAAAACTGTTTTTT; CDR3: CASSPRGGPNEKLFF
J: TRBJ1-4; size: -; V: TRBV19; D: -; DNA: TGTGCCAGTACTTTTCGGGGGGTCGGTGAAAAACTGTTTTTT; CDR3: CASTFRGVGEKLFF
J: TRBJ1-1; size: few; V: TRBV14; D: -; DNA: TGTGCCAGCAGGCCCCCGGGGTCGCTTAACACTGAAGCTTTCTTT; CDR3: CASRPPGSLNTEAFF
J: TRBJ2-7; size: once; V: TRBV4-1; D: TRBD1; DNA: TGCGCCAGCAGCCAGGTACCGGGACAGGATGGGGAGCAGTACTTC; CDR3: CASSQVPGQDGEQYF
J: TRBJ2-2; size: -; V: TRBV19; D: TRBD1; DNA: TGTGCCAGTAGCGGACAGGGGCGTATCGGGGAGCTGTTTTTT; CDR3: CASSGQGRIGELFF
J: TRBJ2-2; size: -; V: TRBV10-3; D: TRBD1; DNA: TGTGCCATCAGCGACGGGACAGGGGGCTTCGGGGAGCTGTTTTTT; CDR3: CAISDGTGGFGELFF
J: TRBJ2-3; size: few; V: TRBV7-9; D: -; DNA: TGTGCCAGCAGCCCCTGGACTGAACCAGATACGCAGTATTTT; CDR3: CASSPWTEPDTQYF
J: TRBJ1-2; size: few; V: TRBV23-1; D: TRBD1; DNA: TGCGCCAGTCCAACAGGGGGCGATGGCTACACCTTC; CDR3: CASPTGGDGYTF
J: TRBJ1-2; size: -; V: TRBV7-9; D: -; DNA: TGTGCCAGCAGCTTCGCTGGGGGGGAGGGCTACACCTTC; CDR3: CASSFAGGEGYTF
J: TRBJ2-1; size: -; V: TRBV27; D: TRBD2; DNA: TGTGCCAGCAGTTTTACTAGCGGGAGGGCAAATGAGCAGTTCTTC; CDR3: CASSFTSGRANEQFF
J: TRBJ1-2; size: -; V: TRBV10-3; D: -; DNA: TGTGCCATCAGTGAGTCGTCGGACTATGGCTACACCTTC; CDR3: CAISESSDYGYTF
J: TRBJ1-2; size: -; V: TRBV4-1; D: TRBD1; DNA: TGCGCCAGCAGCCTAGAGGGAGACAGGGGGCGATTGGATGGCTACACCTTC; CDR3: CASSLEGDRGRLDGYTF
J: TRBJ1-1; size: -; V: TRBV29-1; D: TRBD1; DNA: TGCAGCGTTACGAGACAGGGGGTAACTGAAGCTTTCTTT; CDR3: CSVTRQGVTEAFF
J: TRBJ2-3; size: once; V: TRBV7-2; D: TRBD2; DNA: TGTGCCAGCAGCCCGGCCCCACAGCGGGGGGGGGTCACGCAGTATTTT; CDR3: CASSPAPQRGGVTQYF
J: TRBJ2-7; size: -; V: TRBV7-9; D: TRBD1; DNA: TGTGCCAGCAGCAGCCGACAGGGGGTCTACGAGCAGTACTTC; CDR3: CASSSRQGVYEQYF
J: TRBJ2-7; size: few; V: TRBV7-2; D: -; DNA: TGTGCCAGCAGCCCATCTTGGGGGGTACCATTTGACGAGCAGTACTTC; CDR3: CASSPSWGVPFDEQYF
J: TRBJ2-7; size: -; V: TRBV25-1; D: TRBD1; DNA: TGTGCCAGCAGTGAATATCACCCGACAGGGAAGGACGAGCAGTACTTC; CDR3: CASSEYHPTGKDEQYF
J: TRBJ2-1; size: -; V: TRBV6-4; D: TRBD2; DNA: TGTGCCAGCAGTGACTCGACGGGAGGGTACAATGAGCAGTTCTTC; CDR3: CASSDSTGGYNEQFF
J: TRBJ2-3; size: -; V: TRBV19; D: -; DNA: TGTGCCAGCGGAGAGGGGGGGGGCGCGGCTGATACGCAGTATTTT; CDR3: CASGEGGGAADTQYF
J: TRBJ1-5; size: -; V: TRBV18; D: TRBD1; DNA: TGTGCCAGCTCACCAGGGACAGGGGAAACGTATCAGCCCCAGCATTTT; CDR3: CASSPGTGETYQPQHF
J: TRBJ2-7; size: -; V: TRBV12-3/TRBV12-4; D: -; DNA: TGTGCCAGCAGTTCAGGGTACGAGCAGTACTTC; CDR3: CASSSGYEQYF
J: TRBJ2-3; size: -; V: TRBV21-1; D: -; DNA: TGTGCCAGCAGCAAGTTTCAGGGACTAGCGGGAGGGATGGGGAGGTGGCAGTATTTT; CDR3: CASSKFQGLAGGMGRWQYF
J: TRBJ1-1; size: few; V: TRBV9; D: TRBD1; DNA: TGTGCCAGCAGCGTTACGGGACAGGGAGGCGCTGAAGCTTTCTTT; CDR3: CASSVTGQGGAEAFF
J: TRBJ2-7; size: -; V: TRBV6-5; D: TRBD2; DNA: TGTGCCAGCACTCGGTTCGCGGGAGTGTCCTACGAGCAGTACTTC; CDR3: CASTRFAGVSYEQYF